The 12 T cell receptor beta chains in this list originate from one sample, sequenced in a study of blood T cells in healthy people across ages. Combining a sample-barcoded 5' primer with a J-beta primer mix, a second PCR ran for roughly 6 to 11 cycles. MiXCR, applied by TCRdb to the 5' RACE reads, yields one record per CDR3 protein. The table shows 630,000 or so distinct CDR3 sequences, with 32% occurring only once. The source material was blood. Every receptor here comes from a woman of 80 years or more in good health.

In its sample, this clonotype was seen a few times. A much larger clone lies one base from this, so it may be a read error. Written as DNA, the CDR3 is TGCGCCAGCAGCTTGGGCCAGACAGGGAGCAACGAAAAACGGTTTTTT. Amino acids: CASSLGQTGSNEKRFF. This chain joins TRBV5-1 and TRBJ1-4; 7 nucleotides agree with TRBD1. Germline V gene sequence: CDR1 SGHRS, CDR2 YFSETQ. CDR3 length: 16 residues.

This clonotype was observed at least ten times. The chain couples TRBV5-1 to TRBJ2-3; possibly TRBD1 or TRBD2 for D (5 bases each). The CDR3 is made up of 14 amino acids. V lost 9 bases and J 1 base, leaving 15 bases between the germline ends. The germline V gene has CDR1 SGHRS and CDR2 YFSETQ. CDR3 loop: CATSVRGRTDTQYF. CDR3 DNA: TGCGCCACCAGTGTGAGGGGTCGCACAGATACGCAGTATTTT.

In this sample, this clonotype turned up many times. The rearrangement links TRBV4-3 to TRBJ2-5, with 11 bases lining up with TRBD2. The V gene end was trimmed by 1 base and the J gene end by 4 bases; junction bases not matched to a gene: 8. Germline V gene data show CDR1 as LGHNA and CDR2 as YSLEER. The CDR3 extends over 17 amino acids. In nucleotides, the CDR3 is TGCGCCAGCAGCCAAGCCCTGGGTAGCGGGGGGGGAGAGACCCAGTACTTC. This translates into CASSQALGSGGGETQYF.

The chain uses TRBV9 and TRBJ2-5; TRBD1 is a possible D gene (5 bases). The last part of the DNA fits TRBJ2-7 better; the J call may be wrong. Germline lookup yields CDR1 SGDLS and CDR2 YYNGEE. The CDR3 is made up of 14 amino acids. The CDR3 protein is CASRSLWTSLEQYF. The CDR3 coding sequence is TGTGCCAGCAGGTCACTTTGGACATCCCTCGAGCAGTACTTC.

The chain couples TRBV20-1 to TRBJ1-3; no reliable D call. Germline values: CDR1 DFQATT, CDR2 SNEGSKA (reference sequence). Trimming removed 6 bases at V and 3 bases at J, with 12 bases between. The CDR3 extends over 13 amino acids. The CDR3 bases are TGCAGTGCCGACGGGGTGGGTGGAAACACCATATATTTT. Translating it yields CSADGVGGNTIYF.

This clonotype was seen only a few times. The genes are TRBV5-1 and TRBJ1-4; possibly TRBD1 for D (6 bases). V was shortened by 4 bases and J by 8 bases, with 18 bases between the two germline ends. This CDR3 spans 15 amino acids. Germline loops: CDR1 SGHRS, CDR2 YFSETQ. CDR3 sequence (DNA): TGCGCCAGCAGCATAGCGGGACAACAGGGAGAAAAACTGTTTTTT. This codes for CASSIAGQQGEKLFF.

Comments on this clonotype: This may be a read error: a much more frequent sequence differs by one nucleotide. The V and J genes are TRBV20-1 and TRBJ2-4; possibly TRBD1 or TRBD2 for D (5 bases each). CDR3 length: 13 amino acids. V shed 7 bases and J shed 2 bases, with 12 bases lying between them. Germline CDR1 is DFQATT and CDR2 is SNEGSKA (reference sequence). The CDR3 nucleotides read TGCAGTGTAAGCAGGGAGACCAAAAACATTCAGTACTTC. Amino acid sequence: CSVSRETKNIQYF.

Details on this clonotype: It may be a read error: a sequence one base away is much more abundant. The chain links TRBV6-6 to TRBJ2-1; D possibly corresponds to TRBD1 (5 bases). The length of the CDR3 is 15 residues. Germline CDR1 is MNHNY and CDR2 is SVGAGI (reference sequence). For the CDR3, the DNA is TGTGCCGGCAGCCCATGGGGCCTCAGAGACGATGAGCAGTTCTTC. Its translation: CAGSPWGLRDDEQFF.

This clonotype has ten or more counts. The chain links TRBV11-2 to TRBJ2-7; perhaps TRBD2 as D (6 bases). Germline CDR1 SGHAT, CDR2 FQNNGV. The CDR3 is made up of 13 amino acids. The V and J ends lost 3 bases and 2 bases respectively, with 8 bases between them. The CDR3 spells CASSFGGTYEQYF. As DNA, the CDR3 is TGTGCCAGCAGCTTCGGCGGGACCTACGAGCAGTACTTC.

Comment on this clonotype: Given a much more abundant clone one base away, this may be a read error. This CDR3 reads CASRQGGTYNEQYF. In nucleotides, the CDR3 is TGTGCCAGCAGACAGGGGGGAACCTACAATGAGCAGTACTTC. The V gene is TRBV12-3 or TRBV12-4, the J gene TRBJ2-7; 8 positions match TRBD1. The CDR3 runs 14 residues. V trimming: 6 bases; J trimming: 7 bases; junction bases outside the gene matches: 11.

This clonotype appeared many times. This chain connects TRBV4-1 to TRBJ2-3; tentatively, D is TRBD1 or TRBD2 (6 bases each). Germline CDR1 is MGHRA and CDR2 is YSYEKL. V was trimmed by 0 bases and J by 6 bases, leaving 10 bases between them. The CDR3 contains 14 residues. CDR3 sequence: CASSQEYGGDTQYF. The CDR3, as DNA: TGCGCCAGCAGCCAAGAATACGGGGGCGATACGCAGTATTTT.

In this sample, this clonotype turned up many times. The V call is TRBV6-1, the J call TRBJ2-7; D might be TRBD1 (6 bases). The germline gives CDR1 MNHNS, CDR2 SASEGT. The CDR3 sequence is 15 residues long. V gave up 4 bases and J gave up 2 bases, with 15 bases separating them. The CDR3 loop reads CASSAPTGSPYEQYF. Written as DNA, the CDR3 is TGTGCCAGCAGTGCCCCGACAGGCAGTCCCTACGAGCAGTACTTC.